These T cell receptor beta chains were read from a single sample in a study of T cell changes during pregnancy in multiple sclerosis. Using immunoSEQ multiplex PCR, the repertoire was profiled, and TCRdb retains in-frame clones only, with some absent. This table has 35,000 to 45,000 clones, more than 80% appearing once. The sequencing used peripheral blood, collected before pregnancy. Receptor source: a female donor with multiple sclerosis, enrolled in a pregnancy study. CDR3s include the opening cysteine and the closing phenylalanine or tryptophan. A clone size is listed for some rows: how often the clone was seen (once, few, many), or a class if it is expanded.

abundance | v_gene | CDR3aa
- | TRBV5-4 | CASSTGIYNEQFF
- | TRBV11-2 | CASSLDKKGFTEAFF
- | TRBV27 | CASSLIGGGSNQPQHF
- | TRBV5-4 | CASSYPGQTYEQYF
- | TRBV1 | CTSSLSPPDHSGLEQYF
once | TRBV18 | CASSPGSGRIDEQFF
few | TRBV5-1 | CASSTSGDGNTIYF
- | TRBV5-1 | CASSLAGGTSTDTQYF
- | TRBV29-1 | CSVFRGYEQYF
- | TRBV5-1 | CASSWGQKETQYF
- | TRBV14 | CASSGRAKVGDSLNQPQHF
once | TRBV11-2 | CASSSRMGQPQHF
- | TRBV7-2 | CASSLNRGYQPQHF
- | TRBV12-5 | CASGPGGSNQPQHF
- | TRBV16 | CASSQSGRGPGYTF
- | TRBV15 | CATSRDSSGRLGVYNEQFF
medium-sized | TRBV6-4 | CASSDGTNTGELFF
- | TRBV7-9 | CASSSTSGTSYEQYF
- | TRBV7-9 | CASSQPRGPNEQYF
- | TRBV19 | CASTAGTVSAQHF
- | TRBV28 | CASSFRRGSGEAFF
- | TRBV9 | CASSADSNTEAFF
once | TRBV19 | CASSTITGSEQYF
- | TRBV9 | CASSVGGGVSSYGYTF
- | TRBV18 | CASSPSSVTANTEAFF
- | TRBV4-3 | CASSPGALYQETQYF
- | TRBV28 | CASSSTGGVGYTF
- | TRBV10-1 | CASSESWDRFYEQYF
- | TRBV9 | CASSVGGDSNEQFF
- | TRBV12-5 | CASGLVRSGRTPETQYF
- | TRBV27 | CASSFGGSIKNEQFF
- | TRBV5-1 | CASSLRQMMNTEAFF
once | TRBV25-1 | CASSEYKAGDHGYTF
- | TRBV12-5 | CASGGRTVNTGELFF
- | TRBV7-9 | CASSLADGPTYNEQFF
- | TRBV10-3 | CATDPERGGTEAFF
- | TRBV7-2 | CASSFGTGGGTDTQYF
- | TRBV28 | CASAQDSGANVLTF
- | TRBV29-1 | CSVAQGEQFF
- | TRBV6-5 | CASTRQAELFF
- | TRBV2 | CASSGGGSGNTIYF
once | TRBV2 | CASRSEENEKLFF
once | TRBV6-5 | CASSFQGEYNSPLHF
- | TRBV5-1 | CASSYRGGSSYEQYF
- | TRBV7-9 | CASSPTQPTSEQYF
once | TRBV28 | CASSLGQGDGDTQYF
- | TRBV28 | CASISRQGNSYNEQFF
- | TRBV18 | CASSPLGQKNEKLFF
- | TRBV19 | CASRVEASGPYNEQFF
- | TRBV30 | CAWSGLAGGYEQYF
- | TRBV30 | CAWLWVGREHGNTIYF
- | TRBV5-4 | CASSLAGALTDTQYF
- | TRBV5-5 | CASSRDRGKNQPQHF
- | TRBV6-6 | CASSQRDRGSEQYF
- | TRBV5-5 | CASSSDRNTGELFF